This T cell receptor (beta chain) was identified during a study of glioma-infiltrating T cells. Germline lookup yields CDR1 SQVTM and CDR2 ANQGSEA. V lost 5 bases, J lost 6 bases, and 7 bases lay in between. The CDR3 sequence is 10 residues long. TCR alpha and beta CDR3 regions were amplified from RNA using iRepertoire nested multiplex PCR. Tissue mRNA or PBMC total RNA, roughly 100-400 ng, went into one-step reverse transcription and amplification. TCRdb itself ran the multiplex PCR reads through MiXCR, one entry per CDR3 protein. The data hold under 150,000 distinct CDR3 sequences, with around 23% observed a single time. Comment on this clonotype: The antigen remains unidentified.

Study results and limitations: Gliomas, especially low-grade, showed above-expected tissue-blood divergence; non-neoplastic patients showed below. Tissue and blood shared very few CDR3 sequences.

The sequence derives from a human donor with low-grade glioma or glioblastoma, undergoing nonglioma brain surgery, or in good health (not recorded which). V is TRBV29-1 and J is TRBJ1-2; D uncertain. The sequenced material came from glioma tissue, nonneoplastic brain tissue, or PBMCs (not recorded which). In nucleotides, the CDR3 is TGCAGCGTTCGAGAGGATGGCTACACCTTC. This gives the protein CSVREDGYTF. Looking up the rest from reference TRBV29-1 and TRBJ1-2 gives the full variable domain: SAVISQKPSRDICQRGTSLTIQCQVDSQVTMMFWYRQQPGQSLTLIATANQGSEATYESGFVIDKFPISRPNLTFSTLTVSNMSPEDSSIYLCSVREDGYTFGSGTRLTVV.